Included here is one T cell receptor beta chain sequence, with context. It lacks a known antigen. No qualities accompany the bases; no much larger clone lies one base away. These data come from a study of shared clonotypes between healthy human individuals (dated by TCRdb to 2019 to 2021). Context from the whole study: A few men and a couple of women, aged 18 to 49 years, made up the cohort. For each donor, CD4 naive and CD4 memory were each run on three plates, CD8 naive on two plates, and CD8 memory on one plate. Blood TCR repertoires of four to six healthy adults were deeply sequenced to estimate repertoire size and the extent of clonotype sharing between individuals. Different laboratories and diverse techniques were used to prepare libraries and sequence TCR repertoires, to increase sequencing depth and limit assay-specific biases. Per donor, leukapheresis produced somewhere between about 0.9 and 9.5 billion PBMCs. Overall study outcomes, separate from this receptor: Across a handful of donors, 4.5% to 6.5% of naive CD4, approximately 3.6% of naive CD8, roughly 2.3% of memory CD4, and about 0.44% of memory CD8 clonotypes were shared. Pairwise subsampling led to the expectation that sequencing depth would affect the degree of clonotype sharing among donors. Estimated clonotype richness was generally larger for naive than for memory subsets. Sampling was limited to blood, and TCR repertoires in tissue likely differ from TCR repertoires in blood. Incomplete sequencing was indicated by rarefaction of sorted-subset datasets, despite the large sequencing depth. Because the study included only a small number of donors, the genetic and exposure-history diversity represented was limited. Clonotypes shared by all four sorted-subset donors showed higher generation probabilities than non-shared clonotypes.

For the CD8 naive samples, CD45RO-negative cells were positively selected for CCR7, yielding a CD45RA+CCR7+ population from which TemRA cells were excluded. Donors were healthy HIV-negative adults with no recently reported acute infections or vaccinations. Only Caucasian adults living in Nashville, Tennessee, USA were represented among the donors. Blood was collected by leukapheresis, and PBMCs were isolated by Ficoll-Histopaque density gradient centrifugation and then cryopreserved in liquid nitrogen vapor phase. Purity and quantity of every magnetically sorted T cell population were checked by analytical flow cytometry. From each sorted fraction, genomic DNA was isolated and quantified by UV absorbance on a Nanodrop 2000c. Sequences SGHAT (CDR1) and FQNNGV (CDR2) are obtained from the germline V gene. The V end loses 5 bases and the J end loses 1 base, and a stretch of 5 bases separates them. The CDR3 starts with the cysteine, ends with the phenylalanine, and has 13 residues. Only the CDR3 region is kept as DNA, spanning 39 bases read in frame from base 1.

Using the deep immunoSEQ assay, TCR CDR3 regions were amplified from genomic DNA by multiplex PCR. Extracted genomic DNA from each cell subset was distributed evenly across all wells of several immunoSEQ 96-well plates, and each plate was treated as a replicate. For sorted subsets, about 200 ng genomic DNA, equal to 25,000 to 35,000 T cell genomes, was loaded into each replicate PCR. Purified libraries were quantified with a Qubit 3.0 fluorometer, sized on a Bioanalyzer 2100, and re-quantified with the KAPA Library Quantification kit. A separate single-read 150-cycle Illumina NextSeq 550 flow cell was used to sequence each immunoSEQ 96-well plate. On the study's bioinformatics: Because the immunoSEQ output held only junctional sequences and lacked quality scores, the filtering could not match the filtering applied to full-length reads. Sequences were annotated with PyIR, a Python wrapper for IgBLAST v1.9, and V/J genes and CDR3 were assigned using IMGT germline references. Reads with weak V/J assignments (E-value above 1e-6), missing CDR3, stop codons, out-of-frame junctions, or ambiguous translated residues were removed. V3J clonotypes were defined as sequences sharing an identical inferred V gene, J gene, and CDR3 amino acid sequence. The percentage overlap between two repertoires was calculated by dividing the number of shared unique clonotypes by the size of the smaller repertoire. RTK rarefaction, the Chao1 estimator, and Recon v2.1 estimates of unobserved clonotypes were used to assess repertoire richness. OLGA was used to compute generation probabilities for all TCRbeta clonotypes that the gDNA method yielded from several donors. The table comes from immuneACCESS by way of TCRdb, which keeps in-frame sequences with V and J called. Part of the clones is missing from these tables; in studies checked, under half for an unresolved V gene and the rest for unknown reasons. The V and J calls and the clone size are those of that table, but D and trimming were determined from the DNA. The sample yields 660,000 or so clones; roughly 96% were counted once. The ten largest make up approximately 0.12% of the sample.

The sequence is built from TRBV11-2 and TRBJ2-2; no D gene call is confident. Sequencing was performed on naive CD8+ T cells sorted from blood. The sample's cell subset or site label, decoded: CD45RA+CCR7+. This clonotype was obtained from a woman under 40 in good health. The DNA reads TGTGCCAGCAGCCCGAAGAACACCGGGGAGCTGTTTTTT. Translated, this is CASSPKNTGELFF.